The 11 T cell receptor beta chains below all came from one sample that was sequenced in a study of blood T cell repertoires in COVID-19. Sequencing was performed with immunoSEQ multiplex PCR; in TCRdb, only in-frame clones are kept and a portion is missing. The sample contains more than 110,000 clones, about 80% of which appear only once. The source material was peripheral blood. These receptors all stem from a woman between 55 and 75 years old with acute or convalescent COVID-19.

The rearrangement joins TRBV11-3 to TRBJ1-5; 8 bases match TRBD1. Germline loops: CDR1 SGHNT, CDR2 YENEEA. There are 15 residues in the CDR3. Trimming removed 5 bases from V and 5 bases from J; junction bases left unmatched: 8. In nucleotides, the CDR3 is TGTGCCAGCAGCCAGCACGGACAGGGCGATCAGCCCCAGCATTTT. This gives the protein CASSQHGQGDQPQHF.

The gene calls are TRBV7-2 and TRBJ1-6; D gene ambiguous. V was shortened by 5 bases and J by 10 bases, with 9 bases between the two germline ends. The CDR3 spans 12 residues. Germline V gene data show CDR1 as SGHTA and CDR2 as FQGNSA. This CDR3 reads CASSRRGSPLHF. CDR3 nucleotides: TGTGCCAGCAGCCGACGAGGATCACCCCTCCACTTT. The full variable domain, completed using reference TRBV7-2 and TRBJ1-6, is GAGVSQSPSNKVTEKGKDVELRCDPISGHTALYWYRQSLGQGLEFLIYFQGNSAPDKSGLPSDRFSAERTGGSVSTLTIQRTQQEDSAVYLCASSRRGSPLHFGNGTRLTVT.

V is TRBV5-1 and J is TRBJ2-7, with 9 bases lining up with TRBD1. The CDR3 sequence is 18 residues long. Germline lookup yields CDR1 SGHRS and CDR2 YFSETQ. V dropped 2 bases and J dropped 6; count of bases not matched to a gene: 18. For the CDR3, the DNA is TGCGCCAGCAGCTTTTGGGACAGGGTCCTCAGCCCCACCGGCGAGCAGTACTTC. It specifies CASSFWDRVLSPTGEQYF.

In regard to this clone: The germline gene is not matched at one end of the junction; a read error may be the cause. J is TRBJ1-1 and V is TRBV6-1, with 7 bases matching TRBD1. CDR1 and CDR2 (germline): MNHNS, SASEGT. The CDR3 sequence is 15 residues long. The chain's CDR3 is CASRDLGGPNTEAFF. CDR3 nucleotide sequence: TGTGCCAGCCGTGATTTAGGGGGCCCCAACACTGAAGCTTTCTTT.

The gene calls are TRBV18 and TRBJ2-7; 7 positions match TRBD1. Per the germline V gene, CDR1 is KGHSH and CDR2 is LQKENI. Trimming cost V 3 bases and J 4 bases; bases outside gene matches: 3. This CDR3 is 13 amino acids long. The CDR3 sequence: CASSPGTEYEQYF. The CDR3 region has the DNA TGTGCCAGCTCACCGGGGACAGAGTACGAGCAGTACTTC.

This chain links TRBV6-5 with TRBJ2-4, with TRBD1 matching 7 bases. Germline-derived CDR1 and CDR2 are MNHEY and SVGAGI. CDR3 length equals 14 residues. The ends lost 4 bases at V and 5 bases at J; junction bases unmatched: 5. CDR3 sequence (DNA): TGTGCCAGCAGTTTAGCGACAGGGCAAAACATTCAGTACTTC. Translation gives CASSLATGQNIQYF.

This sequence joins TRBV6-5 and TRBJ1-1; D gene uncertain. V shed 6 bases and J shed 4 bases, with 9 bases lying between them. Germline CDR1 is MNHEY and CDR2 is SVGAGI. The CDR3 loop spans 12 amino acids. The CDR3 loop is CASSSTGTEAFF. The CDR3 DNA is TGTGCCAGCAGCTCCACGGGCACTGAAGCTTTCTTT.

This rearrangement joins TRBV6-2 or TRBV6-3 to TRBJ2-1; tentatively, D is TRBD1 (6 bases). V gave up 2 bases and J gave up 2 bases, with 19 bases separating them. CDR3 size: 18 residues. Germline CDR1 is MNHEY and CDR2 is SVGEGT. This CDR3 reads CASSYPIRRQATYNEQFF. CDR3 bases: TGTGCCAGCAGTTACCCGATTCGGCGACAGGCTACCTACAATGAGCAGTTCTTC.

The chain links TRBV7-9 to TRBJ1-1; tentative D call: TRBD1 (5 bases). V was cut by 2 bases and J by 7 bases, with 11 bases left in between. Germline V CDR1 and CDR2: SEHNR, FQNEAQ (reference sequence). CDR3 length: 13 residues. The CDR3 sequence is CASSLRPGGEAFF. The CDR3, as DNA: TGTGCCAGCAGCTTAAGGCCGGGGGGTGAAGCTTTCTTT.

The chain carries TRBV11-3 and TRBJ1-4, with 10 bases matching TRBD1. The junction had 2 bases not matched to a gene; V was cut back by 5 bases and J by 5 bases. The CDR3 length is 14 residues. The germline V gene has CDR1 SGHNT and CDR2 YENEEA. In nucleotides, the CDR3 is TGTGCCAGCAGCCGGGGACAGGGGAATGAAAAACTGTTTTTT. Amino acid sequence: CASSRGQGNEKLFF. Complete variable domain (other parts from reference TRBV11-3 and TRBJ1-4): EAGVVQSPRYKIIEKKQPVAFWCNPISGHNTLYWYLQNLGQGPELLIRYENEEAVDDSQLPKDRFSAERLKGVDSTLKIQPAELGDSAVYLCASSRGQGNEKLFFGSGTQLSVL.

This chain joins TRBV28 and TRBJ2-7; D is undetermined. The germline gives CDR1 MDHEN, CDR2 SYDVKM. V lost 6 bases, J lost 2 bases, and 17 bases lay in between. This CDR3 spans 15 amino acids. The DNA of the CDR3 is TGTGCCAGCAGCCCCCGGCTGGGCTTCACCTACGAGCAGTACTTC. It is translated as CASSPRLGFTYEQYF.